This entry describes one TCR beta chain. The CDR3 length is 15 residues. Trimming removed 6 bases from V and 2 bases from J, with 16 bases in between. This record belongs to a study of T cells in Graves' hyperthyroidism and ophthalmopathy. Using RNA transcripts as the source, TCR beta CDR3 regions were amplified. When the TCR CDR3 underwent first-round RT-PCR, the HTBI primer set was used. TCRdb re-derived calls from the multiplex PCR reads in MiXCR, one entry per CDR3 protein. This sample carries about 420,000 distinct CDR3 sequences, roughly 15% of them seen once, and the ten largest clones take about 4.9%.

This clonotype was sampled from a woman aged 18-35 years with Graves' hyperthyroidism. Material: blood. The chain links TRBV12-3 or TRBV12-4 to TRBJ1-1, with D tentatively TRBD1 (5 bases). The CDR3 is CASRSGTAYNTEAFF. As DNA, the CDR3 is TGTGCCAGCAGGTCCGGGACGGCATATAACACTGAAGCTTTCTTT.